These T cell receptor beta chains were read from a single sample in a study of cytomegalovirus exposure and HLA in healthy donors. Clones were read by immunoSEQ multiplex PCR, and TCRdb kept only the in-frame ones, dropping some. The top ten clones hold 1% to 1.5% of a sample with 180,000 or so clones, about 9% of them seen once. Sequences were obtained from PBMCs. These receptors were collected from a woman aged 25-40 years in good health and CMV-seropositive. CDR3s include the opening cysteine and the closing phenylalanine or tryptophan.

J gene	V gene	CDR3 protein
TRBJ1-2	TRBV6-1	CASRQTGGAGYTF
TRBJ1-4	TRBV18	CASSPLEGLSEKLFF
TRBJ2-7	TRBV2	CASSEVGSLTYEQYF
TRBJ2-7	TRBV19	CASSTGTAMPYEQYF
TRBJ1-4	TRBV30	CAWSGTGRDEKLFF
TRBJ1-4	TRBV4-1	CASSQVNLVANEKLFF
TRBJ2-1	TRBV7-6	CASSQSGRASNEQFF
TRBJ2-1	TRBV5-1	CASSLDPYNEQFF
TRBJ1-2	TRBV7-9	CASSQTGGANYGYTF
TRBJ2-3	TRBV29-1	CSVGLAGGTDTQYF
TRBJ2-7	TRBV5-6	CASSLGQLEQYF
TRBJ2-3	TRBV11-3	CASSLGNWIGTGADTQYF
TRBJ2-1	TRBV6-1	CASSDGSAGENEQFF
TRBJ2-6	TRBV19	CASSTQDSSGANVLTF
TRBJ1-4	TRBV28	CASSQAWGATNEKLFF
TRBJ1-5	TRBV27	CASSGGGWGQPQHF
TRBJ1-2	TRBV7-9	CASSPRQGTSYGYTF
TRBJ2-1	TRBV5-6	CASSLVGRGSYNEQFF
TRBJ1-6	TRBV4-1	CASSRNREVSPLHF
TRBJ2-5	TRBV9	CASSAHGAGPETQYF
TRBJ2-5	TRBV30	CAWNLDRDYQETQYF
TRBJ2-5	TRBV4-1	CASSSLADQETQYF
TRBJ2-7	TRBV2	CASLAEGGEQYF
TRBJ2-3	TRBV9	CASSGVGGQPTDTQYF
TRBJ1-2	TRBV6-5	CASSSRIPIYGYTF
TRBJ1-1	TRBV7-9	CASSLQVNTEAFF
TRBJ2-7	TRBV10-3	CAISESSKSQQYF
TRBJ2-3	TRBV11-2	CASSLVGGMADTQYF
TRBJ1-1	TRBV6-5	CASSYWPVNTEAFF
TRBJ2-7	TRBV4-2	CASSQETSGTYEQYF
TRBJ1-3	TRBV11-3	CASSTGSGNTIYF
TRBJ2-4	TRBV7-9	CASSSRNRGQNIQYF
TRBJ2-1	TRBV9	CASSDFADYNEQFF
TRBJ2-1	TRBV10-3	CAISERQSSSYNEQFF
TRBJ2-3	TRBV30	CAWSQAQGFSTDTQYF
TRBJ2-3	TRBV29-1	CSVDIRGWRTDTQYF
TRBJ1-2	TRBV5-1	CASSFAGTGGPNYGYTF
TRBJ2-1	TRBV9	CASSVGTSGSLSHNEQFF
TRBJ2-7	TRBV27	CASQQLRDRYEQYF
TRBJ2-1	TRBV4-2	CASSRKREGDNEQFF
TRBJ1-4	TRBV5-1	CASSTDRGEEKLFF
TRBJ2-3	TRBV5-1	CASSLSQGPDTQYF
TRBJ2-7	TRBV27	CASSLKVPGQVTYEQYF
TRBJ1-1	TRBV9	CASSVVGVLNTEAFF
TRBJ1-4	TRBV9	CASSVRDTYNEKLFF